This T cell receptor beta chain was profiled in a study of technical replicates of blood from a handful of donors. TCRdb's copy holds only in-frame clones and misses some; the assay was immunoSEQ multiplex PCR. The repertoire includes 70,000 to 95,000 clones, 90% to 95% of them detected once, and 0.25% to 0.3% sits in the top ten. Germline V CDR1 and CDR2: MNHEY, SMNVEV (reference sequence). This CDR3 region has 15 residues. The germline V and J ends were trimmed by 3 bases and 8 bases, with 16 bases remaining between them. The TCR comes from a human donor in good health. This chain connects TRBV27 to TRBJ2-2, with D hard to call. Sequencing used T cells isolated from PBMCs. The CDR3 loop is CASSFVASPAGELFF. In DNA form, the CDR3 reads TGTGCCAGCAGTTTTGTGGCTAGTCCTGCGGGGGAGCTGTTTTTT.